This TCR beta chain originates from a study of cytomegalovirus exposure and HLA in healthy donors. Findings of the study overall: TCR beta sequences reportedly predicted the HLA-A and HLA-B alleles of most subjects accurately.

Comments on this clone: Its antigen is unidentified.

The CDR3 contains 17 residues. CDR1 is SGHDT and CDR2 is YYEEEE in the germline V gene. V lost 3 bases, J lost 5 bases, and 16 bases stayed unmatched. This PCR relied on a set of 60 Vbeta primers and 13 Jbeta primers. Repertoires were generated with immunoSEQ multiplex PCR, while TCRdb's copy carries only in-frame clones and drops some. Found here are over 85,000 clones, 70% to 80% of them singletons; the top ten hold about 0.53%. The chain carries TRBV5-6 and TRBJ1-1, with TRBD1 identical over 7 bases. The sequence derives from a man aged 25-45 years in good health and CMV-seronegative. The specimen sequenced was PBMCs. This CDR3 reads CASSSLTGDFPATEAFF. CDR3 bases: TGTGCCAGCAGCTCCTTAACAGGGGACTTCCCTGCGACTGAAGCTTTCTTT.